Listed here are 12 T cell receptor beta chains from one sample, sequenced in a study of blood T cell repertoires in COVID-19. Only in-frame clones appear in the TCRdb table, and some are missing; sequencing was by immunoSEQ multiplex PCR. The sample has a few hundred thousand clones, around four fifths seen once; the top ten hold around 4.2%. Input material: peripheral blood. The receptor source for this set is a woman aged 45-65 years with active or convalescent COVID-19.

This sequence joins TRBV5-1 and TRBJ2-7; 7 bases line up with TRBD1. The CDR3 extends over 14 amino acids. The germline CDR1 and CDR2 sequences are SGHRS and YFSETQ. The J segment lost 2 bases and the V segment lost 4 bases, leaving 6 bases of the junction unmatched. The CDR3 nucleotides are TGCGCCAGCAGCCGCGGCCAGGGGGCCTACGAGCAGTACTTC. Its translation is CASSRGQGAYEQYF.

This sequence joins TRBV25-1 and TRBJ1-1, with D unresolved. This CDR3 is 13 amino acids long. V was clipped by 2 bases and J by 11 bases, with 15 bases between them. Germline CDR1 is MGHDK and CDR2 is SYGVNS. CDR3 nucleotide sequence: TGTGCCAGCAGTGAAAGAAGGGCTGGCGGGGCTTTCTTT. It is translated as CASSERRAGGAFF.

The rearrangement joins TRBV15 to TRBJ1-2; D ambiguous. This CDR3 is built from 13 residues. Trimming shortened V by 3 bases and J by 2 bases, and 7 bases separated the two germline ends. Germline CDR1 and CDR2: LNHNV and YYDKDF (reference sequence). The CDR3 nucleotides read TGTGCCACCAGCAGGACATTGAACTATGGCTACACCTTC. Translation: CATSRTLNYGYTF.

The chain combines TRBV30 with TRBJ1-4; 8 positions agree with TRBD1. Germline loops: CDR1 GTSNPN, CDR2 SVGIG (reference sequence). V lost 3 bases to trimming and J lost 5 bases; unmatched junction nucleotides: 5. The CDR3 covers 14 residues. CDR3 nucleotide sequence: TGTGCCTGGAGCCCGGACAGGGTGAATGAAAAACTGTTTTTT. It encodes CAWSPDRVNEKLFF.

The chain is built from TRBV10-3 and TRBJ2-5; D is unclear. CDR3 length: 13 residues. CDR1 is ENHRY, CDR2 SYGVKD, per germline. Trimming took off 3 bases at V and 2 bases at J, with 7 bases between the two ends. As DNA, the CDR3 is TGTGCCATCAGTGATTGGCAGCAAGAGACCCAGTACTTC. Its protein is CAISDWQQETQYF.

The rearrangement joins TRBV19 to TRBJ2-7; weak D call: TRBD2 (6 bases). The germline gives CDR1 LNHDA, CDR2 SQIVND (reference sequence). V gave up 5 bases and J gave up 0 bases, with 8 bases separating them. The CDR3 length is 13 residues. The chain's CDR3 is CASSSGSSYEQYF. The CDR3 nucleotides read TGTGCCAGTAGTTCCGGGAGCTCCTACGAGCAGTACTTC.

The sample holds one count of this clone. CDR3 amino acids: CASSPTPGTSWGETQYF. CDR3 bases: TGTGCCAGCAGCCCCACCCCCGGGACTAGTTGGGGGGAGACCCAGTACTTC. The chain couples TRBV9 to TRBJ2-5; 8 bases fit TRBD2. This CDR3 contains 17 residues. V shed 4 bases and J 5 bases; nucleotides not matched to a gene: 16. Per germline, CDR1 SGDLS and CDR2 YYNGEE.

The chain employs TRBV27 and TRBJ2-7, with D possibly TRBD1 on 6 matching bases. CDR1 and CDR2 (germline): MNHEY, SMNVEV (reference sequence). The CDR3 is 14 residues long. V lost 3 bases to trimming and J lost 2 bases, with 11 bases between them. CDR3: CASSLSKGAYEQYF. CDR3 coding DNA: TGTGCCAGCAGTTTGAGTAAGGGGGCCTACGAGCAGTACTTC.

V is TRBV7-8 and J is TRBJ2-7; D might be TRBD1 (6 bases). V was clipped by 1 base and J by 4 bases, with 14 bases between them. Germline CDR1 reads SGHVS; CDR2 reads FQNEAQ. The CDR3 covers 15 residues. DNA of the CDR3: TGTGCCAGCAGCTTAGGTCGTCAGGGGACGTACGAGCAGTACTTC. Translating it yields CASSLGRQGTYEQYF. The whole variable domain, remainder taken from reference TRBV7-8 and TRBJ2-7, is GAGVSQSPRYKVAKRGQDVALRCDPISGHVSLFWYQQALGQGPEFLTYFQNEAQLDKSGLPSDRFFAERPEGSVSTLKIQRTQQEDSAVYLCASSLGRQGTYEQYFGPGTRLTVT.

This clone was seen more than once but under ten times. This sequence joins TRBV27 and TRBJ2-3; tentatively, D is TRBD2 (5 bases). Germline CDR1 MNHEY, CDR2 SMNVEV (reference sequence). This CDR3 is 12 amino acids long. V gave up 5 bases and J gave up 6 bases, with 9 bases separating them. The CDR3 sequence: CASSRQRDTQYF. In nucleotides, the CDR3 is TGTGCCAGCAGTCGCCAGCGGGATACGCAGTATTTT.

The V gene is TRBV30, the J gene TRBJ1-6; 12 bases agree with TRBD1. Germline V gene data show CDR1 as GTSNPN and CDR2 as SVGIG (reference sequence). With V trimmed by 0 bases and J by 3 bases, 9 bases remained unmatched. CDR3 length: 19 residues. CDR3 sequence (DNA): TGTGCCTGGAGTGTACGGGGGACAGGGGGCCTGGGCTATAATTCACCCCTCCACTTT. Encoded protein: CAWSVRGTGGLGYNSPLHF.

Here the CDR3 reads CASSLGLAGGIDTQYF. As DNA, the CDR3 is TGTGCCAGCAGCTTAGGGCTAGCGGGAGGCATAGATACGCAGTATTTT. The rearrangement uses TRBV7-3 and TRBJ2-3, with 11 positions matching TRBD2. This CDR3 has 16 residues. J was trimmed by 5 bases and V by 2 bases; bases with no gene match: 6. Germline assignment: CDR1 SGHTA and CDR2 FQGTGA.